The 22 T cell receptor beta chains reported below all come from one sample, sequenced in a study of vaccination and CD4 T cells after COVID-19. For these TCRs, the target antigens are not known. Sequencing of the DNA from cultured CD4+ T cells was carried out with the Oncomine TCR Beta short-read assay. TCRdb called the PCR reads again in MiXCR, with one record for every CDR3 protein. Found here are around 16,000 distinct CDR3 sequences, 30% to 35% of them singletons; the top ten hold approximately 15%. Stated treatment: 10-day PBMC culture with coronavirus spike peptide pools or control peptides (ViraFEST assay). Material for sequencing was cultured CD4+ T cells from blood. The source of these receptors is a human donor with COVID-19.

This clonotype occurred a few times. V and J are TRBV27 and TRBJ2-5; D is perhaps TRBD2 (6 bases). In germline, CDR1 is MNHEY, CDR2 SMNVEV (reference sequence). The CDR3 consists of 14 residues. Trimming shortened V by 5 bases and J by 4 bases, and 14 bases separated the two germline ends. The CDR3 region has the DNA TGTGCCAGCAGTCCCACGACTAGAAGAGAGACCCAGTACTTC. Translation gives CASSPTTRRETQYF.

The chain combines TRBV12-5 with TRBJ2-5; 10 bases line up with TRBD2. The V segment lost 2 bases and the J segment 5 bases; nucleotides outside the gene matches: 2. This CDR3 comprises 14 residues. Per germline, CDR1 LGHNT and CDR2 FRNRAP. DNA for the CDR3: TGTGCTAGTGGTTTGTTGGGACTAGCGGAGACCCAGTACTTC. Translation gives CASGLLGLAETQYF.

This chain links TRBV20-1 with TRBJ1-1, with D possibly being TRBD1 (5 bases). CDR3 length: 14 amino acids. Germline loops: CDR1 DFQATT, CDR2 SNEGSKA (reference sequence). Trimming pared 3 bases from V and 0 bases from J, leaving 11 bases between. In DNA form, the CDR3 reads TGCAGTGCTAGGGGGGTCTCGGTGAACACTGAAGCTTTCTTT. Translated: CSARGVSVNTEAFF.

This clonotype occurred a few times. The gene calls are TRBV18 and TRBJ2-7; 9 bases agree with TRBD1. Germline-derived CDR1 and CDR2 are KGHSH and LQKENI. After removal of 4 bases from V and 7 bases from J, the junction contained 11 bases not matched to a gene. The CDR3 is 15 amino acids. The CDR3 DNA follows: TGTGCCAGCTCACGAGACGGGACAGGGTTTCGGGAGCAGTACTTC. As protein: CASSRDGTGFREQYF.

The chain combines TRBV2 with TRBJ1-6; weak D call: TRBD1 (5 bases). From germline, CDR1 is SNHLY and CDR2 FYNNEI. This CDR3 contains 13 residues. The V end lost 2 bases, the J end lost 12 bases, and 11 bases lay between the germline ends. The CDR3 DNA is TGTGCCAGCAGTGAACGGACCCAGGGACCCCTCCACTTT. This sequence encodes CASSERTQGPLHF. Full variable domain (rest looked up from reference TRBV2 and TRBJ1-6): EPEVTQTPSHQVTQMGQEVILRCVPISNHLYFYWYRQILGQKVEFLVSFYNNEISEKSEIFDDQFSVERPDGSNFTLKIRSTKLEDSAMYFCASSERTQGPLHFGNGTRLTVT.

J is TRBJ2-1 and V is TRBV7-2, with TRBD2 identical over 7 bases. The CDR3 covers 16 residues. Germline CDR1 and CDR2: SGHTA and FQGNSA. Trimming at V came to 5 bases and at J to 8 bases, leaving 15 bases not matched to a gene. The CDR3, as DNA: TGTGCCAGCAGCCTGATGCGGACTAGAGGTTTAGATGAGCAGTTCTTC. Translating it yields CASSLMRTRGLDEQFF.

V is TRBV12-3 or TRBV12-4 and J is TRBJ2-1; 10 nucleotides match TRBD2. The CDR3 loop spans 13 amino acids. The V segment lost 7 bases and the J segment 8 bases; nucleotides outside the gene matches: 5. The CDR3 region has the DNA TGTGCCAGCACTGCTAGCGGGGGCGATGAGCAGTTCTTC. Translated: CASTASGGDEQFF.

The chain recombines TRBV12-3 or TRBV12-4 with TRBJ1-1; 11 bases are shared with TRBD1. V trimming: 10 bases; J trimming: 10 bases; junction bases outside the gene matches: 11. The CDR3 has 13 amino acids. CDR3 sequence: CAIGDRGLSGAFF. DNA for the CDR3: TGTGCCATCGGGGACAGGGGGTTATCGGGAGCTTTCTTT.

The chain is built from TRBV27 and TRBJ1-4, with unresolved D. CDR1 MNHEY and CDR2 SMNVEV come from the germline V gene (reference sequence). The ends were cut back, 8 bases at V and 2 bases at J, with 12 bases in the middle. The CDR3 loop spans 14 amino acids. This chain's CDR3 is CASGRPGTNEKLFF. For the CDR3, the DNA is TGTGCCAGCGGGCGTCCCGGGACTAATGAAAAACTGTTTTTT.

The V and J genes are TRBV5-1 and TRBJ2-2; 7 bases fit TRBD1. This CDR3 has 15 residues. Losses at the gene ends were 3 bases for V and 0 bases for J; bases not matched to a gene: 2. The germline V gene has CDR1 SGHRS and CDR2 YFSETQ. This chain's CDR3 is CASSWDRANTGELFF. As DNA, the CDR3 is TGCGCCAGCAGCTGGGACAGAGCGAACACCGGGGAGCTGTTTTTT.

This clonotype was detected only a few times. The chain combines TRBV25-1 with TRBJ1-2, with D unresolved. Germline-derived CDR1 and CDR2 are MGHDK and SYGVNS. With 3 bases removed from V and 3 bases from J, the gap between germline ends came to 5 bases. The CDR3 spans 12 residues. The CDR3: CASSEVDYGYTF. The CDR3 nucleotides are TGTGCCAGCAGTGAGGTAGACTATGGCTACACCTTC.

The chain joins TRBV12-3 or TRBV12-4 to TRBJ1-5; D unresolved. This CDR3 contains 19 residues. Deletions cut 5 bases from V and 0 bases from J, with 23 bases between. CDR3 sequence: CASSGSNPGRTYSNQPQHF. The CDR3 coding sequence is TGTGCCAGCAGTGGATCCAACCCGGGGAGAACTTATAGCAATCAGCCCCAGCATTTT.

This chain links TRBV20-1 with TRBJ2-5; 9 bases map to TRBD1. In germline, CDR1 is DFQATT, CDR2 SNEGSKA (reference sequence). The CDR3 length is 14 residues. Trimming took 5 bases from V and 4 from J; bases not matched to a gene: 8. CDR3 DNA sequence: TGCAGTGCTGCGAGACAGGGGGGGTTAGAGACCCAGTACTTC. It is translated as CSAARQGGLETQYF.

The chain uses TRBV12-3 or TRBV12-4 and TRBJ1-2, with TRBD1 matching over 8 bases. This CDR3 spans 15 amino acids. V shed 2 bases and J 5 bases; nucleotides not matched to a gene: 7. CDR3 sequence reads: CASSLPGTGVYGYTF. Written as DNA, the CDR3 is TGTGCCAGCAGTTTACCCGGGACAGGAGTATATGGCTACACCTTC.

In DNA form, the CDR3 reads TGTGCCAGCAGCCCGGGGGGGTACACAGATACGCAGTATTTT. Its translation is CASSPGGYTDTQYF. The rearrangement uses TRBV7-2 and TRBJ2-3; 8 nucleotides agree with TRBD2. The CDR3 loop spans 14 amino acids. V lost 5 bases, J lost 2 bases, and 3 bases stayed unmatched. Looked up from germline, CDR1 is SGHTA and CDR2 is FQGNSA.

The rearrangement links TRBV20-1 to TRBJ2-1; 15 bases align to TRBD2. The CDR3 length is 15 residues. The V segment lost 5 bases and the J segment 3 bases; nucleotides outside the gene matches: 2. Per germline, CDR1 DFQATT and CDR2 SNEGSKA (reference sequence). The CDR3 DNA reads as TGCAGTGCTCGGACTAGCGGGGGGGTCTACAATGAGCAGTTCTTC. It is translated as CSARTSGGVYNEQFF.

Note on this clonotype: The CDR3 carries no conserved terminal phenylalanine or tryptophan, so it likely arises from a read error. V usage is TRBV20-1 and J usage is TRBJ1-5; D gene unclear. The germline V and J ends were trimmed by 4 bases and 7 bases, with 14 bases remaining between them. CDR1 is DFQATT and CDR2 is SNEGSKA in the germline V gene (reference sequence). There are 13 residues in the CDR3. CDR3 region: CSAKKKGGQPQHL. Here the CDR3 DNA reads TGCAGTGCTAAGAAGAAGGGTGGGCAGCCCCAGCATCTT.

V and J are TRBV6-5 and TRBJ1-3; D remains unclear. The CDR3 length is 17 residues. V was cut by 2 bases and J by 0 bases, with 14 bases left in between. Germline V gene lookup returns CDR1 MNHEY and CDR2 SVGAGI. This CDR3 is CASSYVAHSRSGNTIYF. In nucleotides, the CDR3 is TGTGCCAGCAGTTACGTCGCACACAGCCGCTCTGGAAACACCATATATTTT.

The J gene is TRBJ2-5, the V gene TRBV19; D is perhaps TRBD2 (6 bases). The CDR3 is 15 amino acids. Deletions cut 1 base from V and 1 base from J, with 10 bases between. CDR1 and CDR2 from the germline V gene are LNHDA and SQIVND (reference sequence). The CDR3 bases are TGTGCCAGTAGTATAGTCGGGGGAAGCCAAGAGACCCAGTACTTC. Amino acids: CASSIVGGSQETQYF.

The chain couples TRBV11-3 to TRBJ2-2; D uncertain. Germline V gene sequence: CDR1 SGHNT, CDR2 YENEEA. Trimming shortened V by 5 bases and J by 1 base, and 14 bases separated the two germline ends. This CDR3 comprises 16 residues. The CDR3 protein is CASSPNLRLNTGELFF. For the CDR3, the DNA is TGTGCCAGCAGCCCGAACCTGAGGTTGAACACCGGGGAGCTGTTTTTT. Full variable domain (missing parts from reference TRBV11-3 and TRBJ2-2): EAGVVQSPRYKIIEKKQPVAFWCNPISGHNTLYWYLQNLGQGPELLIRYENEEAVDDSQLPKDRFSAERLKGVDSTLKIQPAELGDSAVYLCASSPNLRLNTGELFFGEGSRLTVL.

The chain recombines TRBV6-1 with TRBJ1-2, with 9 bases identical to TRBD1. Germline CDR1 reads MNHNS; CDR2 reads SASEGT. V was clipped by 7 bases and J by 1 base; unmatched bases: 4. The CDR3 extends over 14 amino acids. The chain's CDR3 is CASTRDRVNYGYTF. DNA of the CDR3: TGTGCCAGCACCCGGGACAGGGTTAACTATGGCTACACCTTC.

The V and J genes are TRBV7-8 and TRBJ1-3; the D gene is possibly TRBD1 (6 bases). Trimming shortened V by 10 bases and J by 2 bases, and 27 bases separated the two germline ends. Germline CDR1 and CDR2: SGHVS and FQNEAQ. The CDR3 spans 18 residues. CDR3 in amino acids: CANSAGYGGRDPGNTIYF. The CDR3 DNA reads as TGTGCCAACTCCGCGGGATATGGGGGCAGGGACCCTGGAAACACCATATATTTT.